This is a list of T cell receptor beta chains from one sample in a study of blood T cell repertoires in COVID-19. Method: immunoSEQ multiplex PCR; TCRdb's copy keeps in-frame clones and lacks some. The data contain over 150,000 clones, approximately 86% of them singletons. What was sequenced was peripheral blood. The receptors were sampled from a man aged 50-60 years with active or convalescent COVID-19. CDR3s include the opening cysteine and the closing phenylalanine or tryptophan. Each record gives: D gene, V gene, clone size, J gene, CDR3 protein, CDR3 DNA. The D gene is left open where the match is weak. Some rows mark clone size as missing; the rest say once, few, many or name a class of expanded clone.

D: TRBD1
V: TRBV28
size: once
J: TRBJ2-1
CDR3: CASSLTGQGADEQFF
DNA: TGTGCCAGCAGTTTAACCGGACAGGGGGCCGATGAGCAGTTCTTC

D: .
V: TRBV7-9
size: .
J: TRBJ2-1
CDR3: CASSLAINEQFF
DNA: TGTGCCAGCAGCCTAGCCATCAATGAGCAGTTCTTC

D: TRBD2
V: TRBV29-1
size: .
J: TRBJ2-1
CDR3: CSWGLAGLLHEQFF
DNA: TGCAGCTGGGGACTAGCGGGACTCTTGCATGAGCAGTTCTTC

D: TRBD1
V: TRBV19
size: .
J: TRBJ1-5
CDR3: CASSSRTGTIEQPQHF
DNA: TGTGCCAGTAGTTCGAGGACAGGGACCATCGAACAGCCCCAGCATTTT

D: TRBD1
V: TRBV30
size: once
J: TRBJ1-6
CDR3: CAWSGQGESPLHF
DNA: TGTGCCTGGTCGGGACAGGGTGAATCACCCCTCCACTTT

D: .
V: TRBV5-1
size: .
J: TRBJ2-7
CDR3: CASNRQDGDEQYF
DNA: TGCGCCAGCAACCGACAGGATGGGGACGAGCAGTACTTC

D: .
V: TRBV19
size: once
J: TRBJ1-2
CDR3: CASRIDGNYGYTF
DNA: TGTGCCAGTAGGATCGACGGGAACTATGGCTACACCTTC

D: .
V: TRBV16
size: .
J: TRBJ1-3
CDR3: CASSQIGVSGNTIYF
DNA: TGTGCCAGCAGCCAAATAGGGGTCTCTGGAAACACCATATATTTT

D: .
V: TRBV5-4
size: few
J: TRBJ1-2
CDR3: CASSLAGLIYGYTF
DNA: TGTGCCAGCAGCTTGGCAGGGCTTATCTATGGCTACACCTTC

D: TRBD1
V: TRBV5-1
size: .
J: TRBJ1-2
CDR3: CASSSALSGQGLGGYTF
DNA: TGCGCCAGCAGCTCGGCACTCTCCGGACAGGGATTAGGTGGCTACACCTTC

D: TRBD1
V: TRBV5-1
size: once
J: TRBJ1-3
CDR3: CASRRDRGFGNTIYF
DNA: TGCGCCAGCAGAAGGGACAGGGGATTTGGAAACACCATATATTTT

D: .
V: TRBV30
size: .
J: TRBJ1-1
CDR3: CAWSIPGAFMNTEAFF
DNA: TGTGCCTGGAGTATTCCGGGAGCATTCATGAACACTGAAGCTTTCTTT

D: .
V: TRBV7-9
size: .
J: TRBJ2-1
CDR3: CASSFGGRDEQFF
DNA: TGTGCCAGCAGCTTTGGAGGGCGCGATGAGCAGTTCTTC

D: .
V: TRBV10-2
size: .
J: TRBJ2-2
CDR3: CASSENSGATGELFF
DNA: TGCGCCAGCAGTGAGAATAGCGGTGCCACCGGGGAGCTGTTTTTT

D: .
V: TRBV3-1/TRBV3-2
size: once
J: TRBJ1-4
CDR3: CASSQDAGGELFF
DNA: TGTGCCAGCAGCCAAGACGCGGGGGGGGAACTGTTTTTT

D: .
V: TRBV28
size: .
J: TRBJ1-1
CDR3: CASRGGAKAFF
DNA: TGTGCCAGCAGGGGGGGTGCTAAAGCTTTCTTT

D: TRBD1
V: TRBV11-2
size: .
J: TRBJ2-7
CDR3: CASSSDRGMYEQYF
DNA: TGTGCCAGCAGCTCGGACAGGGGGATGTACGAGCAGTACTTC

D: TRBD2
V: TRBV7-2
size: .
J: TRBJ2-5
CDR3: CTSSLEGLAGTQGETQYF
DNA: TGTACCAGCAGCTTAGAAGGACTAGCGGGTACTCAGGGAGAGACCCAGTACTTC

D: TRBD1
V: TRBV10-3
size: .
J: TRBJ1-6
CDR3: CASSSADRGSPLHF
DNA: TGTGCCAGCTCATCAGCGGACAGGGGGTCACCCCTCCACTTT

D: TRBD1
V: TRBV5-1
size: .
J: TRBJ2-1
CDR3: CASSQDRVVVNEQFF
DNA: TGCGCCAGCAGCCAGGACAGGGTTGTTGTCAATGAGCAGTTCTTC

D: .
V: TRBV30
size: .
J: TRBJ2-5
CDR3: CAWSALGGETQYF
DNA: TGTGCCTGGAGTGCCTTGGGGGGAGAGACCCAGTACTTC

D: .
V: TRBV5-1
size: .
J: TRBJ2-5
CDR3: CASKRQENQETQYF
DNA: TGCGCCAGCAAGCGACAGGAAAACCAAGAGACCCAGTACTTC

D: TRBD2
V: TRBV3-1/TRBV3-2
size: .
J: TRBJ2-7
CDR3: CASSKLSAFRGRASEEQYF
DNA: TGTGCCAGCAGCAAACTGTCCGCCTTCCGCGGGAGGGCCTCTGAAGAGCAGTACTTC

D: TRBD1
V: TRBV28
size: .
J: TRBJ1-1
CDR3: CASNPGGGVNTEAFF
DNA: TGTGCCAGCAACCCAGGGGGCGGCGTGAACACTGAAGCTTTCTTT

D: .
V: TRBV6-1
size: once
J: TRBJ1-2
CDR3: CASSEGVKGDGYTF
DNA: TGTGCCAGCAGTGAAGGGGTGAAGGGAGATGGCTACACCTTC